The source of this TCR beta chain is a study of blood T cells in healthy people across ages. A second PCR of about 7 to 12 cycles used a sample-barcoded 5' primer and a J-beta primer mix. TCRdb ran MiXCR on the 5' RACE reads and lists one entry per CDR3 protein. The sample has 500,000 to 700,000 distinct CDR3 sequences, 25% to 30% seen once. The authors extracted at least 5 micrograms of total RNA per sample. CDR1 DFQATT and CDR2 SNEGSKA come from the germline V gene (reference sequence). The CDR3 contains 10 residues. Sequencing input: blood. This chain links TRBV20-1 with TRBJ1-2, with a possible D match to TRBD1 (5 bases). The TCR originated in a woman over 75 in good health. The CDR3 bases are TGCAGGGGAACAGGAGTAGGCTACACCTTC. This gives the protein CRGTGVGYTF.